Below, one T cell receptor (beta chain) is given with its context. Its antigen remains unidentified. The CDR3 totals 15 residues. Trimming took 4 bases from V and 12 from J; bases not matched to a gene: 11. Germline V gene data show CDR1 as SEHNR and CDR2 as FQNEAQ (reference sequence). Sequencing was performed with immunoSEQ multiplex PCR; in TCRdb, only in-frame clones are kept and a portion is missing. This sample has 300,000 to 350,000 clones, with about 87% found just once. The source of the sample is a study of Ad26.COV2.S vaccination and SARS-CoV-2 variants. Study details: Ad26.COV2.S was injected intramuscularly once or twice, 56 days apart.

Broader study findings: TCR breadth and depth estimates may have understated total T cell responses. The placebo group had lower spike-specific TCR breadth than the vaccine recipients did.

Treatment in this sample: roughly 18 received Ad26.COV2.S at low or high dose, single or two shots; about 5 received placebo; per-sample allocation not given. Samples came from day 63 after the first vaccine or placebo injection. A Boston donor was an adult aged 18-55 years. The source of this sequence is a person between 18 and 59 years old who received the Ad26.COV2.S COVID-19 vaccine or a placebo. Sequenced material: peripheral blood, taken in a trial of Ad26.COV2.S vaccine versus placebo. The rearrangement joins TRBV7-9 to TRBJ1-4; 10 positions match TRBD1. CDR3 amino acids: CASSSSVGQGGELFF. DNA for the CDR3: TGTGCCAGCAGCTCAAGCGTCGGACAGGGGGGGGAACTGTTTTTT.